A single sample gave rise to the 10 T cell receptor beta chains below, sequenced in a study of OX40 agonist ivuxolimab in advanced cancers. Assay: immunoSEQ multiplex PCR; the TCRdb copy retains only in-frame clones and omits some. The sample has 53,000 or so clones, 85% seen once. The source material was CD4+ or CD8+ T cells sorted from blood, sampled in a trial of the OX40 agonist ivuxolimab. The receptor set was obtained from an adult with an advanced solid tumor such as melanoma, head and neck, liver or kidney cancer.

The chain carries TRBV14 and TRBJ2-1; the D gene is possibly TRBD1 (6 bases). Deletions cut 2 bases from V and 6 bases from J, with 14 bases between. Germline assignment: CDR1 SGHDN and CDR2 FVKESK. The CDR3 contains 15 residues. The CDR3 loop is CASSQPGHVTNEQFF. The CDR3 nucleotides read TGTGCCAGCAGCCAACCGGGACATGTGACCAATGAGCAGTTCTTC. The full variable domain, rest sourced from reference TRBV14 and TRBJ2-1, is EAGVTQFPSHSVIEKGQTVTLRCDPISGHDNLYWYRRVMGKEIKFLLHFVKESKQDESGMPNNRFLAERTGGTYSTLKVQPAELEDSGVYFCASSQPGHVTNEQFFGPGTRLTVL.

Here the CDR3 DNA reads TGTGCCAGCAGTCTAGGACAGGGGGGAAACACCATATATTTT. Its translation is CASSLGQGGNTIYF. V is TRBV28 and J is TRBJ1-3; 9 bases are shared with TRBD1. V lost 5 bases to trimming and J lost 4 bases; unmatched junction nucleotides: 3. The CDR3 runs 14 residues. Germline loops: CDR1 MDHEN, CDR2 SYDVKM. The full variable domain, in which reference TRBV28 and TRBJ1-3 provide the parts outside the CDR3, is DVKVTQSSRYLVKRTGEKVFLECVQDMDHENMFWYRQDPGLGLRLIYFSYDVKMKEKGDIPEGYSVSREKKERFSLILESASTNQTSMYLCASSLGQGGNTIYFGEGSWLTVV.

The chain combines TRBV5-1 with TRBJ2-5; 9 nucleotides agree with TRBD2. The CDR3 totals 13 residues. Germline-derived CDR1 and CDR2 are SGHRS and YFSETQ. The junction had 4 bases not matched to a gene; V was cut back by 6 bases and J by 4 bases. The CDR3 DNA is TGCGCCAGCACTAGCGGGGACGGAGAGACCCAGTACTTC. Translated: CASTSGDGETQYF. The complete variable domain, with remaining parts taken from reference TRBV5-1 and TRBJ2-5, reads KAGVTQTPRYLIKTRGQQVTLSCSPISGHRSVSWYQQTPGQGLQFLFEYFSETQRNKGNFPGRFSGRQFSNSRSEMNVSTLELGDSALYLCASTSGDGETQYFGPGTRLLVL.

This clone was counted between two and nine times. This chain joins TRBV7-3 and TRBJ2-5; D ambiguous. With 0 bases removed from V and 1 base from J, the gap between germline ends came to 3 bases. Germline CDR1 reads SGHTA; CDR2 reads FQGTGA. CDR3 length equals 13 residues. The CDR3 region has the DNA TGTGCCAGCAGCTTAACAGTCCAAGAGACCCAGTACTTC. It encodes CASSLTVQETQYF. The complete variable domain, with remaining parts taken from reference TRBV7-3 and TRBJ2-5, reads GAGVSQTPSNKVTEKGKYVELRCDPISGHTALYWYRQSLGQGPEFLIYFQGTGAADDSGLPNDRFFAVRPEGSVSTLKIQRTERGDSAVYLCASSLTVQETQYFGPGTRLLVL.

The V call is TRBV6-4, the J call TRBJ2-1; the D call may be TRBD1 or TRBD2 (5 bases each). V was pared by 0 bases and J by 0 bases, with 9 bases between. The CDR3 has 16 residues. From germline, CDR1 is MRHNA and CDR2 SNTAGT. The CDR3 spells CASSDSGLASYNEQFF. In DNA form, the CDR3 reads TGTGCCAGCAGTGACTCGGGGCTAGCCTCCTACAATGAGCAGTTCTTC.

V gene TRBV2 combines with J gene TRBJ1-4; D possibly corresponds to TRBD1 (6 bases). This CDR3 comprises 13 residues. Trimming took off 7 bases at V and 3 bases at J, with 9 bases between the two ends. The germline V gene has CDR1 SNHLY and CDR2 FYNNEI. CDR3 region: CASNGQSNEKLFF. The CDR3 DNA follows: TGTGCCAGCAACGGACAGTCTAATGAAAAACTGTTTTTT.

This clone was seen a handful of times. The chain carries TRBV10-2 and TRBJ2-1; the match to TRBD2 covers 11 bases. The CDR3 sequence is 16 residues long. CDR1 is WSHSY, CDR2 SAAADI, per germline. V lost 2 bases to trimming and J lost 7 bases; unmatched junction nucleotides: 7. The CDR3 here is CASSELASGRQNEQFF. The CDR3 DNA is TGCGCCAGCAGTGAGCTAGCTAGCGGGAGGCAGAATGAGCAGTTCTTC.

The rearrangement joins TRBV5-4 to TRBJ2-5, with D perhaps TRBD1 or TRBD2 (6 bases each). Trimming stripped 2 bases from V and 2 bases from J, with 10 bases between. This CDR3 contains 14 residues. Germline loops: CDR1 SGHNT, CDR2 YYREEE (reference sequence). DNA of the CDR3: TGTGCCAGCAGCTTCGGAGGGGGGCAAGAGACCCAGTACTTC. Its protein is CASSFGGGQETQYF.

The chain has TRBV7-2 and TRBJ2-2, with 7 bases aligning to TRBD1. Germline V gives CDR1 SGHTA, CDR2 FQGNSA. This CDR3 is built from 16 residues. With 4 bases clipped from V and 3 bases from J, the junction kept 8 bases outside the gene matches. Written as DNA, the CDR3 is TGTGCCAGCAGCTCCGGGACAGCCTTATACACCGGGGAGCTGTTTTTT. Residues: CASSSGTALYTGELFF.

The chain employs TRBV7-2 and TRBJ2-2, with 8 bases identical to TRBD1. The CDR3 covers 14 residues. Germline V CDR1 and CDR2: SGHTA, FQGNSA. V shed 5 bases and J 4 bases; nucleotides not matched to a gene: 3. The CDR3 spells CASSLTGGTGELFF. CDR3 nucleotide sequence: TGTGCCAGCAGCCTAACAGGGGGCACCGGGGAGCTGTTTTTT.